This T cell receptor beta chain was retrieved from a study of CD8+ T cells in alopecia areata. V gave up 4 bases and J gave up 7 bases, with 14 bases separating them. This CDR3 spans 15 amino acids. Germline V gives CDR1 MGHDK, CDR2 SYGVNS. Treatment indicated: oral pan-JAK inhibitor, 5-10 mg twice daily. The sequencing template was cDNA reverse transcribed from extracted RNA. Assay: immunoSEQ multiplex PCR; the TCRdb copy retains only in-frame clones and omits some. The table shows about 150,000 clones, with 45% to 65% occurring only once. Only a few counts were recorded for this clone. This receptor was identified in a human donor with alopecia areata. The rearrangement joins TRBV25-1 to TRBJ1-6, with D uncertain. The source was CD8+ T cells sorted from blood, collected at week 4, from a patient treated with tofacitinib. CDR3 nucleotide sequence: TGTGCCAGCAGTGTTTTGTGGGGTGAGAATTCACCCCTCCACTTT. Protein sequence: CASSVLWGENSPLHF. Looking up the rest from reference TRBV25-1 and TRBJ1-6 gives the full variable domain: EADIYQTPRYLVIGTGKKITLECSQTMGHDKMYWYQQDPGMELHLIHYSYGVNSTEKGDLSSESTVSRIRTEHFPLTLESARPSHTSQYLCASSVLWGENSPLHFGNGTRLTVT.